This note documents a single TCR beta chain sequence. Its antigen is unknown. From germline, CDR1 is SGHVT and CDR2 SQSDAQ. The CDR3 extends over 14 amino acids. The data are from a study of STAT5B mutations in CD4+ large granular lymphocyte leukemia. Study findings and constraints: TRBV06-family usage was enriched in top patient clones (8/27) versus controls (2/35).

Data came from immunoSEQ multiplex PCR; TCRdb stores just in-frame clones and leaves some out. The table shows tens of thousands of clones, with roughly 75% occurring only once. The chain joins TRBV7-4 to TRBJ2-5, with D maybe TRBD1 (5 bases). The assigned J gene may be wrong: the sequence end matches TRBJ2-7 better. The specimen was CD4+ T cells from blood buffy coats. This receptor was obtained from a human donor in good health. CDR3 sequence: CASSLKTTDYEQYF. The DNA for the CDR3 is TGTGCCAGCAGCTTAAAGACGACAGACTACGAGCAGTACTTC.